This entry lists 24 T cell receptor beta chains sequenced from one sample in a study of shared clonotypes between healthy human individuals. CD45RO-negative CD8 cells positively selected for CCR7 made up the naive population, which excluded terminally differentiated effector memory CD45RA+ cells. Profiling relied on immunoSEQ multiplex PCR, and the TCRdb table lists in-frame clones only, not all of them. The table lists around 610,000 clones, about 96% of them singletons, with about 0.12% in the top ten. The sample consisted of naive CD8+ T cells sorted from blood. The receptors were sampled from a woman aged 30 to 39 in good health.

V usage is TRBV28 and J usage is TRBJ2-7; tentatively, D is TRBD2 (5 bases). V lost 3 bases and J lost 5, with 14 bases in between. The CDR3 sequence is 14 residues long. Germline CDR1 reads MDHEN; CDR2 reads SYDVKM. The CDR3 DNA follows: TGTGCCAGCAGTTTCCCCATGTTAGCGAACGAGCAGTACTTC. Protein: CASSFPMLANEQYF.

J is TRBJ2-3 and V is TRBV28; D gene uncertain. This CDR3 comprises 15 residues. The V gene lost 2 bases and the J gene lost 6 bases, with 15 bases spanning the gap. Germline V gene data show CDR1 as MDHEN and CDR2 as SYDVKM. CDR3 amino acids: CASSLGAVGRDTQYF. In nucleotides, the CDR3 is TGTGCCAGCAGTTTAGGTGCCGTCGGGCGGGATACGCAGTATTTT. Together with reference TRBV28 and TRBJ2-3, the CDR3 gives the full variable domain: DVKVTQSSRYLVKRTGEKVFLECVQDMDHENMFWYRQDPGLGLRLIYFSYDVKMKEKGDIPEGYSVSREKKERFSLILESASTNQTSMYLCASSLGAVGRDTQYFGPGTRLTVL.

This clone has only one observation. The chain couples TRBV28 to TRBJ2-3; no clear D. CDR1 and CDR2 from the germline V gene are MDHEN and SYDVKM. The ends were cut back, 3 bases at V and 7 bases at J, with 14 bases in the middle. CDR3 length: 14 amino acids. CDR3: CASSFRLGANTQYF. For the CDR3, the DNA is TGTGCCAGCAGTTTTCGGCTAGGTGCAAATACGCAGTATTTT.

V is TRBV21-1 and J is TRBJ2-4; no DNA check was done on the table's D call, TRBD2. TRBV21-1 is listed as a pseudogene. CDR3 length: 16 residues. CDR3 DNA: TGTGCCAGCAGCAGTATAACCAAACTAGCCAAAAACATTCAGTACTTC. Protein: CASSSITKLAKNIQYF.

The rearrangement links TRBV27 to TRBJ2-7; D is unresolved. CDR3 length equals 12 residues. Trimming cost V 8 bases and J 0 bases, with 8 bases left between them. CDR1 is MNHEY and CDR2 is SMNVEV in the germline V gene (reference sequence). The CDR3 nucleotides are TGTGCCAGCCAAGGCGGCTCCTACGAGCAGTACTTC. This codes for CASQGGSYEQYF.

With regard to this clone: The same CDR3 is also encoded by other DNA sequences in this sample. J is TRBJ2-1 and V is TRBV10-1; possibly TRBD1 or TRBD2 for D (5 bases each). Germline V gene data show CDR1 as WNHNN and CDR2 as SYGVQD (reference sequence). Trimming took 5 bases from V and 0 from J, leaving 11 bases between them. The CDR3 runs to 15 residues. The CDR3 loop is CASSRDPSSYNEQFF. DNA of the CDR3: TGCGCCAGCAGTCGGGACCCCAGCTCCTACAATGAGCAGTTCTTC.

This clone appeared a single time. This rearrangement joins TRBV29-1 to TRBJ2-1, with TRBD2 identical over 7 bases. V trimming: 1 base; J trimming: 9 bases; junction bases outside the gene matches: 9. The CDR3 extends over 14 amino acids. Germline V gives CDR1 SQVTM, CDR2 ANQGSEA. Here the CDR3 reads CSVEGGRAGREQFF. The CDR3 DNA follows: TGCAGCGTTGAAGGTGGGAGGGCCGGTCGTGAGCAGTTCTTC.

This clone was detected only once. The chain joins TRBV7-9 to TRBJ2-7; D may be TRBD1 (6 bases). Germline assignment: CDR1 SEHNR and CDR2 FQNEAQ (reference sequence). V was clipped by 8 bases and J by 5 bases, with 16 bases between them. The CDR3 is 13 residues long. The CDR3 protein is CASSITGPHEQYF. CDR3 nucleotides: TGTGCCAGCTCAATTACAGGGCCCCACGAGCAGTACTTC. Filled out from reference TRBV7-9 and TRBJ2-7, the complete variable domain reads DTGVSQNPRHKITKRGQNVTFRCDPISEHNRLYWYRQTLGQGPEFLTYFQNEAQLEKSRLLSDRFSAERPKGSFSTLEIQRTEQGDSAMYLCASSITGPHEQYFGPGTRLTVT.

This chain joins TRBV19 and TRBJ1-1; 11 nucleotides align to TRBD1. J gave up 3 bases and V 5 bases, and 5 bases lay outside the gene matches. The CDR3 is 15 amino acids. Germline CDR1 and CDR2: LNHDA and SQIVND (reference sequence). The CDR3 DNA reads as TGTGCCAGTAGTCCGGACAGGGGGCTATACACTGAAGCTTTCTTT. Its translation is CASSPDRGLYTEAFF.

The chain uses TRBV7-8 and TRBJ1-2, with D perhaps matching TRBD1 (6 bases). V was trimmed by 5 bases and J by 2 bases, leaving 18 bases between them. This CDR3 is 16 amino acids long. Germline lookup yields CDR1 SGHVS and CDR2 FQNEAQ. CDR3 in DNA: TGTGCCAGCAGCACTCGGACAGCGAGAATAAACTATGGCTACACCTTC. It yields the protein CASSTRTARINYGYTF.

V usage is TRBV23-1 and J usage is TRBJ1-3; D may be TRBD1 (6 bases). TRBV23-1 is an open reading frame whose function is uncertain. The CDR3 is 16 amino acids. Trimming took off 4 bases at V and 0 bases at J, with 13 bases between the two ends. CDR3 in amino acids: CASSPQGWGSGNTIYF. Written as DNA, the CDR3 is TGCGCCAGCAGTCCACAGGGTTGGGGCTCTGGAAACACCATATATTTT.

V gene TRBV11-2 combines with J gene TRBJ2-7; D not certain. V lost 4 bases to trimming and J lost 2 bases, with 12 bases between them. The CDR3 has 14 amino acids. The germline V gene has CDR1 SGHAT and CDR2 FQNNGV. The DNA of the CDR3 is TGTGCCAGCAGCTCCGGGCCCCGGGCCTACGAGCAGTACTTC. Its protein is CASSSGPRAYEQYF.

Notes on this clone: Other nucleotide sequences from this sample produce the same CDR3. The rearrangement links TRBV27 to TRBJ2-7; 8 bases fit TRBD1. The CDR3 covers 13 residues. After removal of 5 bases from V and 2 bases from J, the junction contained 2 bases not matched to a gene. The germline V gene has CDR1 MNHEY and CDR2 SMNVEV (reference sequence). The CDR3 DNA sequence: TGTGCCAGCAGTCCGACAGGGGCCTACGAGCAGTACTTC. It specifies CASSPTGAYEQYF.

Concerning this clone itself: Other DNA sequences in this sample translate to the same CDR3. CDR3 DNA sequence: TGTGCCAGCAGGCCGGGAACGGGATACGAGCAGTACTTC. This gives the protein CASRPGTGYEQYF. The V and J genes are TRBV27 and TRBJ2-7, with D perhaps TRBD2 (5 bases). Germline CDR1 reads MNHEY; CDR2 reads SMNVEV (reference sequence). The CDR3 totals 13 residues. Trimming left V 6 bases short and J 4 bases short, with 13 bases between.

CDR3 DNA sequence: TGTGCCAGCTCAACGGGACTGAATGTGGATGAGCAGTTCTTC. Translation: CASSTGLNVDEQFF. J is TRBJ2-1 and V is TRBV18; a possible D gene is TRBD2 (6 bases). This CDR3 region has 14 residues. CDR1 and CDR2 (germline): KGHSH, LQKENI. V dropped 5 bases and J dropped 8 bases, with 16 bases sitting between them.

The chain employs TRBV5-4 and TRBJ1-1; 7 nucleotides agree with TRBD1. CDR3 length: 13 amino acids. Germline V gene sequence: CDR1 SGHNT, CDR2 YYREEE (reference sequence). Trimming removed 2 bases from V and 7 bases from J; junction bases left unmatched: 5. Here the CDR3 DNA reads TGTGCCAGCAGCTTAGACAGGGTGGGTGAAGCTTTCTTT. Translated: CASSLDRVGEAFF. Looking up the rest from reference TRBV5-4 and TRBJ1-1 gives the full variable domain: ETGVTQSPTHLIKTRGQQVTLRCSSQSGHNTVSWYQQALGQGPQFIFQYYREEENGRGNFPPRFSGLQFPNYSSELNVNALELDDSALYLCASSLDRVGEAFFGQGTRLTVV.

This chain's CDR3 is CASSFLAGASYEQYF. As DNA, the CDR3 is TGTGCCAGCAGTTTTCTTGCGGGGGCCTCCTACGAGCAGTACTTC. This chain connects TRBV28 to TRBJ2-7; the D gene is possibly TRBD2 (7 bases). The length of the CDR3 is 15 residues. The V and J ends lost 3 bases and 0 bases respectively, with 12 bases between them. Germline-derived CDR1 and CDR2 are MDHEN and SYDVKM.

The CDR3 region is CASSTTGGATGELFF. The CDR3 region has the DNA TGTGCCAGTAGTACGACAGGGGGCGCGACCGGGGAGCTGTTTTTT. This chain uses TRBV19 with TRBJ2-2; 10 bases line up with TRBD1. V lost 4 bases, J lost 5 bases, and 4 bases stayed unmatched. Germline V lookup: CDR1 LNHDA, CDR2 SQIVND (reference sequence). The CDR3 totals 15 residues.

In this sample, this clone turned up a few times. The chain recombines TRBV4-1 with TRBJ1-4; D remains unclear. The CDR3 sequence is 11 residues long. The germline CDR1 and CDR2 sequences are MGHRA and YSYEKL. V lost 0 bases to trimming and J lost 7 bases, with 0 bases between them. The CDR3 nucleotides are TGCGCCAGCAGCCAAGATGAAAAACTGTTTTTT. It yields the protein CASSQDEKLFF.

The chain couples TRBV5-6 to TRBJ2-3, with D perhaps TRBD2 (6 bases). CDR1 is SGHDT and CDR2 is YYEEEE in the germline V gene. Trimming cost V 0 bases and J 4 bases, with 15 bases left between them. This CDR3 contains 16 residues. Here the CDR3 DNA reads TGTGCCAGCAGCTTGGCTGCTAGCGACCGCTCAGATACGCAGTATTTT. Its translation: CASSLAASDRSDTQYF.

The genes are TRBV27 and TRBJ1-6, with 10 bases lining up with TRBD1. The V gene end was trimmed by 5 bases and the J gene end by 6 bases; junction bases not matched to a gene: 13. Germline V gene lookup returns CDR1 MNHEY and CDR2 SMNVEV (reference sequence). CDR3 length: 18 residues. The CDR3 DNA follows: TGTGCCAGCAGTAAAACCCGGGACAGGGGATGGGGTAATTCACCCCTCCACTTT. It specifies CASSKTRDRGWGNSPLHF.

DNA for the CDR3: TGCGCCAGCAGCCAAGGGGGACACCTATCCTACGAGCAGTACTTC. Translating gives CASSQGGHLSYEQYF. This chain links TRBV4-1 with TRBJ2-7; possibly TRBD1 for D (6 bases). The germline gives CDR1 MGHRA, CDR2 YSYEKL. V was clipped by 1 base and J by 1 base, with 11 bases between them. The length of the CDR3 is 15 residues.

V usage is TRBV7-6 and J usage is TRBJ2-2; D gene uncertain. The CDR3 sequence is 15 residues long. V shed 3 bases and J shed 0 bases, with 8 bases lying between them. The V gene's germline CDR1 is SGHVS and CDR2 FNYEAQ. The CDR3, as DNA: TGTGCCAGCAGCTTCTTTGGGGCGAACACCGGGGAGCTGTTTTTT. Translation: CASSFFGANTGELFF.

This clone has a single count. CDR3 DNA sequence: TGTGCCAGCAGCTCCCCCCAAGACAGGGCTACGACCGGGGAGCTGTTTTTT. Amino acids: CASSSPQDRATTGELFF. The rearrangement links TRBV5-4 to TRBJ2-2; 7 positions agree with TRBD1. The V and J ends lost 3 bases and 5 bases, in that order; junction bases with no gene match: 13. CDR3 length: 17 amino acids. CDR1 and CDR2 (germline): SGHNT, YYREEE (reference sequence). The full variable domain, with the rest looked up from reference TRBV5-4 and TRBJ2-2, is ETGVTQSPTHLIKTRGQQVTLRCSSQSGHNTVSWYQQALGQGPQFIFQYYREEENGRGNFPPRFSGLQFPNYSSELNVNALELDDSALYLCASSSPQDRATTGELFFGEGSRLTVL.